This record looks at one TCR beta chain sequence and its context. The antigen remains undetermined. Trimming took off 2 bases at V and 4 bases at J, with 15 bases between the two ends. CDR1 is MGHRA, CDR2 YSYEKL, per germline. The CDR3 is made up of 16 amino acids. These data are taken from a study of cytomegalovirus exposure and HLA in healthy donors. PCR used 60 Vbeta primers and 13 Jbeta primers. Repertoires were generated with immunoSEQ multiplex PCR, while TCRdb's copy carries only in-frame clones and drops some. The sample carries about 110,000 clones, around 82% recorded once. Study-level points and caveats: A later analysis appeared to link common viral pathogens to several of the most significant clusters.

This TCR derives from a woman in her twenties or thirties in good health and CMV-seropositive. The genes are TRBV4-1 and TRBJ1-3, with D possibly matching TRBD1 (6 bases). The sample taken for sequencing was PBMCs. The CDR3 DNA reads TGCGCCAGCAGCCAACATCCCCAGGGGATAGGAAACACCATATATTTT. Translation: CASSQHPQGIGNTIYF.